A single sample is the source of the 28 T cell receptor beta chains below, sequenced in a study of blood T cell repertoires in COVID-19. This table comes from immunoSEQ multiplex PCR, and its TCRdb copy is limited to in-frame clones, with some not included. This sample has roughly 220,000 clones, with 90% found just once. The material sequenced was PBMCs or T cells enriched from blood (not recorded which). The receptors stem from a man aged 25-45 years who had been exposed to COVID-19.

This clone occurred once. The chain recombines TRBV9 with TRBJ2-4, with TRBD2 identical over 8 bases. The germline gives CDR1 SGDLS, CDR2 YYNGEE. V lost 0 bases, J lost 6 bases, and 5 bases stayed unmatched. This CDR3 spans 15 amino acids. The CDR3 DNA is TGTGCCAGCAGCGTAGCGGGGGGGCGGGGAAACATTCAGTACTTC. Translating it yields CASSVAGGRGNIQYF.

The table lists this clone with a count of one. J is TRBJ2-2 and V is TRBV2, with D possibly being TRBD2 (5 bases). Germline V gives CDR1 SNHLY, CDR2 FYNNEI. Trimming removed 8 bases from V and 7 bases from J, with 11 bases in between. This CDR3 is built from 12 residues. DNA of the CDR3: TGTGCCAGCGCTGACTATGACGGGGAGCTGTTTTTT. Encoded protein: CASADYDGELFF.

The V gene is TRBV28, the J gene TRBJ2-7, with TRBD1 matching over 9 bases. This CDR3 spans 15 amino acids. V dropped 6 bases and J dropped 7; count of bases not matched to a gene: 13. The V gene's germline CDR1 is MDHEN and CDR2 SYDVKM. CDR3 DNA sequence: TGTGCCAGCAGCCCGCTTGGGACAGGGCCCCTAGAGCAGTACTTC. It encodes CASSPLGTGPLEQYF.

The V call is TRBV9, the J call TRBJ1-3, with a tentative D call TRBD1 (6 bases). V shed 0 bases and J shed 7 bases, with 20 bases lying between them. CDR3 length: 17 residues. The germline V gene encodes CDR1 SGDLS and CDR2 YYNGEE. The CDR3, as DNA: TGTGCCAGCAGCGTAGAGGGGGATAGGAGAACAGGGAACACCATATATTTT. Translated, it gives CASSVEGDRRTGNTIYF.

V usage is TRBV11-2 and J usage is TRBJ2-7; TRBD2 is a possible D gene (5 bases). Germline V gene sequence: CDR1 SGHAT, CDR2 FQNNGV. This CDR3 has 13 amino acids. V was trimmed by 1 base and J by 3 bases, leaving 7 bases between them. CDR3 sequence (DNA): TGTGCCAGCAGCTTAGGAGGGCACTACGAGCAGTACTTC. Its translation: CASSLGGHYEQYF.

This chain uses TRBV6-5 with TRBJ1-6, with D perhaps matching TRBD1 (6 bases). V was cut by 0 bases and J by 8 bases, with 11 bases left in between. This CDR3 region has 15 residues. Germline values: CDR1 MNHEY, CDR2 SVGAGI. The CDR3 spells CASSYSGTQDSPLHF. The CDR3 bases are TGTGCCAGCAGTTACTCCGGGACACAGGATTCACCCCTCCACTTT.

The chain joins TRBV27 to TRBJ1-4; the D is unclear. Per germline, CDR1 MNHEY and CDR2 SMNVEV (reference sequence). V was clipped by 3 bases and J by 8 bases, with 10 bases between them. The length of the CDR3 is 13 residues. The CDR3 DNA reads as TGTGCCAGCAGTTTGGCGCGGGCGGAAAAACTGTTTTTT. Its translation: CASSLARAEKLFF.

The chain recombines TRBV5-1 with TRBJ2-2; perhaps TRBD2 as D (6 bases). V gave up 4 bases and J gave up 4 bases, with 14 bases separating them. CDR1 and CDR2 (germline): SGHRS, YFSETQ. CDR3 length: 15 amino acids. The CDR3 DNA follows: TGCGCCAGCAGCACGACGGTGGGAGGCACCGGGGAGCTGTTTTTT. It encodes CASSTTVGGTGELFF.

The V call is TRBV29-1, the J call TRBJ2-1, with 12 positions matching TRBD2. V was pared by 7 bases and J by 7 bases, with 5 bases of the junction left unmatched. The CDR3 is 13 residues long. Germline lookup yields CDR1 SQVTM and CDR2 ANQGSEA. The CDR3 DNA reads as TGCAGCGCTATGACTAGCGGGGGAAATGAGCAGTTCTTC. This translates into CSAMTSGGNEQFF.

The chain recombines TRBV6-1 with TRBJ2-3; 12 bases agree with TRBD2. Germline trimming cut 6 bases from V and 6 bases from J; bases unmatched to any gene: 13. The germline V gene has CDR1 MNHNS and CDR2 SASEGT. The CDR3 totals 17 residues. CDR3 coding DNA: TGTGCCAGCAGCGAACCAACTAGCGGGGGGCTGATTGATACGCAGTATTTT. It yields the protein CASSEPTSGGLIDTQYF.

This chain joins TRBV10-3 and TRBJ1-2, with TRBD1 matching 7 bases. Germline-derived CDR1 and CDR2 are ENHRY and SYGVKD. With V trimmed by 2 bases and J by 3 bases, 12 bases remained unmatched. This CDR3 contains 17 residues. The CDR3 loop is CAISEPTQGIWYYGYTF. CDR3 nucleotides: TGTGCCATCAGTGAGCCAACACAGGGGATCTGGTACTATGGCTACACCTTC.

J is TRBJ1-2 and V is TRBV5-6; 10 bases fit TRBD1. V shed 10 bases and J 4 bases; nucleotides not matched to a gene: 7. The length of the CDR3 is 13 residues. Germline V gene lookup returns CDR1 SGHDT and CDR2 YYEEEE. CDR3 sequence: CAPGQGDPYGYTF. As DNA, the CDR3 is TGTGCCCCCGGACAGGGGGATCCCTATGGCTACACCTTC.

This clone was seen a few times. The V and J genes are TRBV19 and TRBJ2-1; D is possibly TRBD2 (6 bases). This CDR3 comprises 15 residues. The germline V gene has CDR1 LNHDA and CDR2 SQIVND (reference sequence). Trimming left V 3 bases short and J 3 bases short, with 12 bases between. The CDR3 coding sequence is TGTGCCAGTAGTATGAGCGGGTCTGACTACAATGAGCAGTTCTTC. Residues: CASSMSGSDYNEQFF.

The chain has TRBV4-1 and TRBJ2-5, with 9 bases identical to TRBD2. Trimming cost V 1 base and J 4 bases; bases outside gene matches: 7. Germline V gene sequence: CDR1 MGHRA, CDR2 YSYEKL. This CDR3 has 16 residues. The CDR3 sequence is CASSQGLAGFGETQYF. The CDR3 DNA follows: TGCGCCAGCAGCCAAGGTCTAGCGGGGTTCGGAGAGACCCAGTACTTC.

This clone is medium-sized. The chain has TRBV5-4 and TRBJ2-7, with TRBD1 matching over 8 bases. Germline V gene sequence: CDR1 SGHNT, CDR2 YYREEE (reference sequence). This CDR3 region has 14 residues. The V and J ends lost 4 bases and 4 bases, in that order; junction bases with no gene match: 7. The CDR3 nucleotides read TGTGCCAGCAGCCTTGGAGGGGACAGGTACGAGCAGTACTTC. Translated: CASSLGGDRYEQYF. Full variable domain (remainder filled in from reference TRBV5-4 and TRBJ2-7): ETGVTQSPTHLIKTRGQQVTLRCSSQSGHNTVSWYQQALGQGPQFIFQYYREEENGRGNFPPRFSGLQFPNYSSELNVNALELDDSALYLCASSLGGDRYEQYFGPGTRLTVT.

This chain uses TRBV27 with TRBJ1-5; D unresolved. Looked up from germline, CDR1 is MNHEY and CDR2 is SMNVEV (reference sequence). V was cut by 4 bases and J by 0 bases, with 7 bases left in between. This CDR3 comprises 14 residues. The CDR3 nucleotides read TGTGCCAGCAGTTCTGAGAATAGCAATCAGCCCCAGCATTTT. Protein sequence: CASSSENSNQPQHF.

V is TRBV7-9 and J is TRBJ1-3, with no clear D. The CDR3 consists of 15 residues. The germline V and J ends were trimmed by 4 bases and 2 bases, with 12 bases remaining between them. Germline V gives CDR1 SEHNR, CDR2 FQNEAQ (reference sequence). The CDR3 sequence is CASSSAGVTGNTIYF. CDR3 nucleotides: TGTGCCAGCAGCTCCGCCGGGGTAACTGGAAACACCATATATTTT.

The gene calls are TRBV19 and TRBJ1-6; D perhaps matches TRBD1 (5 bases). Trimming took 8 bases from V and 6 from J, leaving 11 bases between them. The CDR3 is made up of 13 amino acids. Germline lookup yields CDR1 LNHDA and CDR2 SQIVND (reference sequence). The CDR3 bases are TGTGCCAGTTCGACAGAAGGTAATTCACCCCTCCACTTT. It encodes CASSTEGNSPLHF.

The chain carries TRBV9 and TRBJ2-7; 8 bases align to TRBD1. The length of the CDR3 is 14 residues. Germline trimming cut 3 bases from V and 6 bases from J; bases unmatched to any gene: 8. The germline CDR1 and CDR2 sequences are SGDLS and YYNGEE. The CDR3 DNA reads TGTGCCAGCAGCGCAGGGGGCCGTCCCCTCGAGCAGTACTTC. Protein product: CASSAGGRPLEQYF.

This rearrangement joins TRBV15 to TRBJ2-1; D is possibly TRBD1 (6 bases). CDR1 is LNHNV, CDR2 YYDKDF, per germline (reference sequence). V was pared by 1 base and J by 5 bases, with 15 bases between. This CDR3 contains 16 residues. The CDR3 region has the DNA TGTGCCACCAGCAGAGGTGGCAGGGGTACGGACAATGAGCAGTTCTTC. It yields the protein CATSRGGRGTDNEQFF.

V gene TRBV4-1 combines with J gene TRBJ2-1; 11 nucleotides line up with TRBD1. The CDR3 is made up of 13 amino acids. Germline CDR1 is MGHRA and CDR2 is YSYEKL. Germline trimming cut 5 bases from V and 10 bases from J; bases unmatched to any gene: 4. This CDR3 reads CASSKGQGDEQFF. The CDR3 nucleotides read TGCGCCAGCAGCAAGGGACAGGGGGACGAGCAGTTCTTC.

This chain joins TRBV9 and TRBJ1-4, with 10 bases matching TRBD1. The V gene end was trimmed by 0 bases and the J gene end by 7 bases; junction bases not matched to a gene: 3. The germline V gene has CDR1 SGDLS and CDR2 YYNGEE. This CDR3 has 15 residues. The CDR3 DNA reads as TGTGCCAGCAGCGTAGGACAGGGGGCGCCTGAAAAACTGTTTTTT. It yields the protein CASSVGQGAPEKLFF.

V and J are TRBV7-2 and TRBJ1-1; D is unresolved. V lost 3 bases, J lost 4 bases, and 12 bases lay in between. The CDR3 totals 14 residues. In germline, CDR1 is SGHTA, CDR2 FQGNSA. CDR3 protein: CASSFSGQVTEAFF. The CDR3 DNA reads TGTGCCAGCAGCTTTAGCGGGCAGGTCACTGAAGCTTTCTTT.

This clone was seen once. The chain carries TRBV15 and TRBJ2-5; weak D call: TRBD2 (7 bases). The V gene lost 0 bases and the J gene lost 4 bases, with 12 bases spanning the gap. Germline V gene data show CDR1 as LNHNV and CDR2 as YYDKDF (reference sequence). The CDR3 totals 15 residues. The CDR3: CATSREGGARETQYF. In nucleotides, the CDR3 is TGTGCCACCAGCAGAGAAGGGGGGGCCCGAGAGACCCAGTACTTC. The full variable domain, its missing parts supplied by reference TRBV15 and TRBJ2-5, is DAMVIQNPRYQVTQFGKPVTLSCSQTLNHNVMYWYQQKSSQAPKLLFHYYDKDFNNEADTPDNFQSRRPNTSFCFLDIRSPGLGDTAMYLCATSREGGARETQYFGPGTRLLVL.

This chain uses TRBV3-1 (or the pseudogene TRBV3-2) with TRBJ1-3, with D unclear. CDR1 and CDR2 from the germline V gene are LGHDT and YNNKEL (reference sequence). The CDR3 sequence is 14 residues long. Between the trimmed V and J ends, which lost 4 bases and 3 bases, there was a span of 10 bases. The CDR3 coding sequence is TGTGCCAGCAGCCCCCCCCGGGGTGGAAACACCATATATTTT. As protein: CASSPPRGGNTIYF.

V usage is TRBV6-6 and J usage is TRBJ2-2; perhaps TRBD1 as D (6 bases). From germline, CDR1 is MNHNY and CDR2 SVGAGI (reference sequence). The V gene lost 6 bases and the J gene lost 6 bases, with 26 bases spanning the gap. The CDR3 loop spans 18 amino acids. The CDR3 nucleotides read TGTGCCAGCAGACGAAAGTTTTCGGGTCAGAGGGGGTCCGGGGAGCTGTTTTTT. Its translation is CASRRKFSGQRGSGELFF.

CDR3 DNA: TGTGCCAGCAGCCACGGACAGGGCCCCACCGGGGAGCTGTTTTTT. It encodes CASSHGQGPTGELFF. This rearrangement joins TRBV5-5 to TRBJ2-2; 8 bases agree with TRBD1. The CDR3 covers 15 residues. Germline trimming cut 4 bases from V and 4 bases from J; bases unmatched to any gene: 6. The germline V gene encodes CDR1 SGHKS and CDR2 YYEKEE (reference sequence).

The chain employs TRBV7-6 and TRBJ2-5, with D tentatively TRBD2 (5 bases). This CDR3 spans 13 amino acids. Germline CDR1 SGHVS, CDR2 FNYEAQ. Trimming removed 2 bases from V and 5 bases from J, with 9 bases in between. CDR3 DNA sequence: TGTGCCAGCAGCTTAAGGAGGAGGGAGACCCAGTACTTC. Translated: CASSLRRRETQYF.